This T cell receptor beta chain was obtained from a study of tumour-infiltrating T cells in Burkitt lymphoma. Study summary: Productive clonality predicted overall and progression-free survival.

This clone turned up a few times. The V end lost 5 bases, the J end lost 5 bases, and 15 bases lay between the germline ends. Germline V gene data show CDR1 as SEHNR and CDR2 as FQNEAQ (reference sequence). The length of the CDR3 is 15 residues. The protocol was immunoSEQ multiplex PCR, while the TCRdb copy is restricted to in-frame clones and leaves out a portion. The sample has 15,000 or so clones; approximately 30% are singletons. The rearrangement uses TRBV7-9 and TRBJ2-2; D possibly corresponds to TRBD1 (6 bases). The clonotype comes from a human donor with diffuse large B-cell lymphoma. Sequencing used tumor tissue. The DNA of the CDR3 is TGTGCCAGCAGCGATATAGGGGGATGGACCGGGGAGCTGTTTTTT. This sequence encodes CASSDIGGWTGELFF.